The 10 T cell receptor beta chains listed next were all sequenced from one sample in a study of cytomegalovirus exposure and HLA in healthy donors. PCR primers comprised 60 Vbeta and 13 Jbeta primers. TCRdb's copy holds only in-frame clones and misses some; the assay was immunoSEQ multiplex PCR. The table has under 200,000 clones, approximately 80% seen once; the top ten hold around 9.1%. Source material: PBMCs. The receptors here all came from a male donor in good health and CMV-seropositive.

The chain recombines TRBV6-5 with TRBJ2-5, with TRBD1 identical over 10 bases. The CDR3 has 12 residues. Germline CDR1 and CDR2: MNHEY and SVGAGI. The V and J ends lost 7 bases and 6 bases, in that order; junction bases with no gene match: 2. The CDR3 protein is CASKGQGKTQYF. DNA of the CDR3: TGTGCCAGCAAGGGACAGGGGAAGACCCAGTACTTC.

The genes are TRBV5-4 and TRBJ2-3, with TRBD2 as a possible D gene (5 bases). Germline CDR1 is SGHNT and CDR2 is YYREEE (reference sequence). The ends were cut back, 2 bases at V and 8 bases at J, with 9 bases in the middle. The CDR3 totals 12 residues. The CDR3 loop reads CASSFGEGTQYF. DNA for the CDR3: TGTGCCAGCAGCTTCGGAGAGGGTACGCAGTATTTT.

The J gene is TRBJ1-2, the V gene TRBV2; 7 bases fit TRBD1. Trimming at V came to 6 bases and at J to 4 bases, leaving 8 bases not matched to a gene. CDR3 length equals 14 residues. Germline V CDR1 and CDR2: SNHLY, FYNNEI. The CDR3 region is CASSAEDRTYGYTF. Here the CDR3 DNA reads TGTGCCAGCAGCGCCGAGGACAGGACCTATGGCTACACCTTC.

The chain is built from TRBV6-5 and TRBJ2-7, with 9 bases that match TRBD2. The CDR3 consists of 14 residues. CDR1 and CDR2 from the germline V gene are MNHEY and SVGAGI. The J segment lost 5 bases and the V segment lost 2 bases, leaving 4 bases of the junction unmatched. CDR3 DNA sequence: TGTGCCAGCAGTTACCAACTAGCGGGCCACGAGCAGTACTTC. This sequence encodes CASSYQLAGHEQYF.

This clone occurred once. A read error may produce the germline difference seen at one junction end. The rearrangement joins TRBV27 to TRBJ2-6; 7 nucleotides match TRBD2. CDR1 is MNHEY, CDR2 SMNVEV, per germline (reference sequence). The CDR3 loop spans 18 amino acids. The CDR3 reads CASSPLQGGLSGANGLTF. Written as DNA, the CDR3 is TGTGCCAGCAGTCCCCTGCAGGGAGGGCTCTCTGGGGCCAACGGCCTGACTTTC.

This clone occurred once. The J gene is TRBJ2-1, the V gene TRBV10-3, with 9 bases identical to TRBD2. With V trimmed by 2 bases and J by 0 bases, 5 bases remained unmatched. This CDR3 is 17 amino acids long. The V gene's germline CDR1 is ENHRY and CDR2 SYGVKD. The DNA of the CDR3 is TGTGCCATCAGTGAGCGACTAGCGGAGAGCTCCTACAATGAGCAGTTCTTC. Translating it yields CAISERLAESSYNEQFF.

This chain uses TRBV5-1 with TRBJ2-1; TRBD2 agrees at 13 bases. Losses at the gene ends were 7 bases for V and 8 bases for J; bases not matched to a gene: 6. The CDR3 is made up of 14 amino acids. Germline V gene sequence: CDR1 SGHRS, CDR2 YFSETQ. Here the CDR3 DNA reads TGCGCCAGCGGTACTAGCGGGAGGGCGGATGAGCAGTTCTTC. Its protein product is CASGTSGRADEQFF.

The chain combines TRBV19 with TRBJ1-5, with D possibly TRBD1 on 6 matching bases. This CDR3 is 17 amino acids long. CDR1 LNHDA and CDR2 SQIVND come from the germline V gene (reference sequence). The V and J ends lost 4 bases and 2 bases respectively, with 18 bases between them. The CDR3 coding sequence is TGTGCCAGTAGTACCAAGCACAGGGTGTCTGGCAATCAGCCCCAGCATTTT. Protein product: CASSTKHRVSGNQPQHF.

The rearrangement joins TRBV5-1 to TRBJ2-1, with 7 bases matching TRBD1. Germline CDR1 SGHRS, CDR2 YFSETQ. This CDR3 comprises 15 residues. V shed 4 bases and J 7 bases; nucleotides not matched to a gene: 11. The CDR3 sequence is CASSPGQEIGNEQFF. Here the CDR3 DNA reads TGCGCCAGCAGCCCTGGACAGGAAATCGGGAATGAGCAGTTCTTC.

The chain couples TRBV13 to TRBJ2-3; D gene uncertain. This CDR3 has 15 amino acids. CDR1 and CDR2 (germline): PRHDT, FYEKMQ (reference sequence). V lost 0 bases and J lost 1, with 8 bases in between. This CDR3 is CASSLGPTRTDTQYF. DNA of the CDR3: TGTGCCAGCAGCTTAGGCCCCACTCGCACAGATACGCAGTATTTT.